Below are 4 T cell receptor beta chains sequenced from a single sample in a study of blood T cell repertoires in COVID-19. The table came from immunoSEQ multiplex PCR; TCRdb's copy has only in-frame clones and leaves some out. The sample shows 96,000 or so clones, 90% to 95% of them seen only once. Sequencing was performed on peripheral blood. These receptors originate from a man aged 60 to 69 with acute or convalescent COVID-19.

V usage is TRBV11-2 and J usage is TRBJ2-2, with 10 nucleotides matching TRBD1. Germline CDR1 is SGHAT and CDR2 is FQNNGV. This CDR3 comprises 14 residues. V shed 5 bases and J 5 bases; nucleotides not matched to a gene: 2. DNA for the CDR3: TGTGCCAGCAGCCAGGACAGGGGGACCGGGGAGCTGTTTTTT. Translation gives CASSQDRGTGELFF.

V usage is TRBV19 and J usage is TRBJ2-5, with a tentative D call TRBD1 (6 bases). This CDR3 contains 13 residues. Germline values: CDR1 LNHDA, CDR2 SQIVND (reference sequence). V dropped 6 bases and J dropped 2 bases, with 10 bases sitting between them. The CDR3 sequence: CASSNRAQETQYF. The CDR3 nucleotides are TGTGCCAGTAGCAACAGGGCTCAAGAGACCCAGTACTTC.

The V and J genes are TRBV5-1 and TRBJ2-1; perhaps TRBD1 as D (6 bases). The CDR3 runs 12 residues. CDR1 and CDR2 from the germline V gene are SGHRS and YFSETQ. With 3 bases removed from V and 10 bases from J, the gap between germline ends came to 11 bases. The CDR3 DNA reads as TGCGCCAGCAGCTCACAGGGTATGGAGCAGTTCTTC. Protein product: CASSSQGMEQFF.

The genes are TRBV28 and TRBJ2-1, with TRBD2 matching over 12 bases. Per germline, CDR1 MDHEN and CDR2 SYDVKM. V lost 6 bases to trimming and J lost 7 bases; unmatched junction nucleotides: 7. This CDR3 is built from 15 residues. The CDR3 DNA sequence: TGTGCCAGCAGCCAGACTAGCGGGAGAGGAAATGAGCAGTTCTTC. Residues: CASSQTSGRGNEQFF.